These T cell receptor beta chains were read from a single sample in a study of OX40 agonist ivuxolimab in advanced cancers. The repertoire was sequenced with immunoSEQ multiplex PCR; TCRdb's copy has only in-frame clones and lacks some. Of around 50,000 clones detected, over 75% appear once; the ten largest clones hold about 0.69%. The material was CD4+ or CD8+ T cells sorted from blood, obtained in a trial of the OX40 agonist ivuxolimab. Receptor source: an adult with an advanced solid tumor such as melanoma, head and neck, liver or kidney cancer. Each CDR3 is given with its conserved first and last residue. Each record gives: D gene, V gene, clone size, J gene, CDR3 DNA, CDR3 protein. A D gene is named only where the DNA matches it firmly. A clone size is listed for some rows: how often the clone was seen (once, few, many), or a class if it is expanded.

d_call: .; v_call: TRBV15; clone_size: .; j_call: TRBJ2-5; cdr3_nt: TGTGCCACCAGCAGAGCAGGGGTTGAGACCCAGTACTTC; cdr3_aa: CATSRAGVETQYF
d_call: TRBD2; v_call: TRBV28; clone_size: .; j_call: TRBJ2-3; cdr3_nt: TGTGCCAGCAGTTCTTTCTTTAGCGGGGGGGTAGATACGCAGTATTTT; cdr3_aa: CASSSFFSGGVDTQYF
d_call: .; v_call: TRBV6-6; clone_size: .; j_call: TRBJ2-3; cdr3_nt: TGTGCCAGCACCCATCGGGGGGCCACCGCCGATACGCAGTATTTT; cdr3_aa: CASTHRGATADTQYF
d_call: TRBD1; v_call: TRBV6-1; clone_size: few; j_call: TRBJ1-3; cdr3_nt: TGTGCCACCAGCATAGGGACAGGGGTTGGAAACACCATATATTTT; cdr3_aa: CATSIGTGVGNTIYF
d_call: TRBD2; v_call: TRBV10-2; clone_size: few; j_call: TRBJ2-5; cdr3_nt: TGCGCCAGCACCCAGTGGGGAGGGGTGGAGACCCAGTACTTC; cdr3_aa: CASTQWGGVETQYF
d_call: TRBD1; v_call: TRBV4-2; clone_size: .; j_call: TRBJ1-1; cdr3_nt: TGTGCCAGCAGCCAGGGGCCTTGGACAGGGGGAAGGGGGAACACTGAAGCTTTCTTT; cdr3_aa: CASSQGPWTGGRGNTEAFF
d_call: TRBD2; v_call: TRBV4-1; clone_size: .; j_call: TRBJ2-3; cdr3_nt: TGCGCCAGCAGCCATGCCCCCGGGACTAGTGGCACAGATACGCAGTATTTT; cdr3_aa: CASSHAPGTSGTDTQYF
d_call: .; v_call: TRBV5-8; clone_size: .; j_call: TRBJ1-5; cdr3_nt: TGTGCCAGCAGCAAGGGGGGAGATCAGCCCCAGCATTTT; cdr3_aa: CASSKGGDQPQHF
d_call: .; v_call: TRBV4-1; clone_size: .; j_call: TRBJ1-2; cdr3_nt: TGCGCCAGCAGCCCCGAGTACGGGGGGGATTCTTATGGCTACACCTTC; cdr3_aa: CASSPEYGGDSYGYTF
d_call: TRBD1; v_call: TRBV6-1; clone_size: .; j_call: TRBJ2-7; cdr3_nt: TGTGCCAGCAGAGGACAGGGAATAATCTCCTACGAGCAGTACTTC; cdr3_aa: CASRGQGIISYEQYF
d_call: .; v_call: TRBV28; clone_size: .; j_call: TRBJ1-6; cdr3_nt: TGTGCCAGCAGTTTATTGGTTTCAGGGTCGAGTTCACCCCTCCACTTT; cdr3_aa: CASSLLVSGSSSPLHF